The clone carrying this T cell receptor (beta chain) was found once. Per the original data handling: Cell counts per sample came from amplifying reference gene primers. TCRdb's table, derived via immunoSEQ multiplex PCR, lists solely in-frame clones and lacks some. V and J calls and clone size are given by that table; D and trimming were obtained from the DNA. The table has around 35,000 clones, more than 85% seen once; the top ten hold about 12%. These data are taken from a study of blood T cell repertoires in COVID-19. Study as a whole: The United States, Italy and Spain were the sources of the acute and convalescent COVID-19 samples. Sample material is recorded as cDNA or gDNA derived from T cells, B-cell-depleted T cells, or PBMCs.

The CDR3 is made up of 16 amino acids. The chain recombines TRBV21-1 with TRBJ2-1; no DNA check was done on the table's D call, TRBD1. TRBV21-1 is flagged as a pseudogene. The sequence was collected from a human donor in a cohort sampled during active COVID-19. The sequencing sample was made of peripheral blood. CDR3 loop: CASNPPRQGTGNEQFF. The CDR3 nucleotides are TGTGCCAGCAACCCCCCCCGGCAGGGGACAGGCAATGAGCAGTTCTTC.